The rows below give T cell receptor beta chains drawn from one sample of a study of shared clonotypes between healthy human individuals. Generated by immunoSEQ multiplex PCR, the TCRdb table keeps only in-frame clones and is missing some. The sample holds fewer than 600,000 clones, roughly 79% seen once. Sequenced input: PBMCs. The receptor set was obtained from a woman between 35 and 50 years old in good health. Some clones in this sample may be carry-over from other donors' samples. Each CDR3 is given without its conserved first and last residue. The D gene is left open where the match is weak.

cdr3_aa: SVDKVASLQETQY; d_call: -; j_call: TRBJ2-5; v_call: TRBV29-1
cdr3_aa: ASGDGGGSNQPQH; d_call: -; j_call: TRBJ1-5; v_call: TRBV2
cdr3_aa: ASSGGLIYEQY; d_call: -; j_call: TRBJ2-7; v_call: TRBV2
cdr3_aa: ASSLSSGRAYEQY; d_call: TRBD2; j_call: TRBJ2-7; v_call: TRBV5-1
cdr3_aa: ASRFCLSGSSYNEQF; d_call: TRBD2; j_call: TRBJ2-1; v_call: TRBV2
cdr3_aa: AWSVGQETQY; d_call: -; j_call: TRBJ2-5; v_call: TRBV30
cdr3_aa: ASSFRTDNEKLF; d_call: -; j_call: TRBJ1-4; v_call: TRBV28
cdr3_aa: ASSHNSWETQY; d_call: -; j_call: TRBJ2-5; v_call: TRBV27
cdr3_aa: ASSQGSAGVGNEQF; d_call: TRBD2; j_call: TRBJ2-1; v_call: TRBV5-1
cdr3_aa: ASSFAGPRDIQY; d_call: -; j_call: TRBJ2-4; v_call: TRBV7-9
cdr3_aa: ASASTGAGNTIY; d_call: TRBD1; j_call: TRBJ1-3; v_call: TRBV11-2
cdr3_aa: ASSRTLSTDTQY; d_call: -; j_call: TRBJ2-3; v_call: TRBV2
cdr3_aa: ASSLNKGTEAF; d_call: -; j_call: TRBJ1-1; v_call: TRBV6-5
cdr3_aa: ATPDRGSTDTQY; d_call: -; j_call: TRBJ2-3; v_call: TRBV30
cdr3_aa: ASSLGGTDTQY; d_call: -; j_call: TRBJ2-3; v_call: TRBV11-2
cdr3_aa: ASSFSSGRASHPLPYEQY; d_call: TRBD2; j_call: TRBJ2-7; v_call: TRBV7-3
cdr3_aa: ASSEALLGVGGPQH; d_call: -; j_call: TRBJ1-5; v_call: TRBV2
cdr3_aa: ASSPEGSSYEQY; d_call: -; j_call: TRBJ2-7; v_call: TRBV27
cdr3_aa: ASRAGASGRGETQY; d_call: TRBD2; j_call: TRBJ2-5; v_call: TRBV25-1
cdr3_aa: ASSLGGGRAHEQY; d_call: TRBD2; j_call: TRBJ2-7; v_call: TRBV5-1